Included here is one TCR beta chain sequence, with context. These data come from a study of T cell changes during pregnancy in multiple sclerosis. Profiled with immunoSEQ multiplex PCR; TCRdb holds only in-frame clones, not every one. The sample records about 44,000 clones, 70% to 90% being singletons. The germline V gene encodes CDR1 SGHRS and CDR2 YFSETQ. The CDR3 runs to 17 residues. V trimming: 3 bases; J trimming: 5 bases; junction bases outside the gene matches: 9. The clonotype originates from a female donor with multiple sclerosis, enrolled in a pregnancy study. This sample comprised CD4+ T cells from peripheral blood mononuclear cells, obtained after pregnancy. The V gene is TRBV5-1, the J gene TRBJ2-5; 14 bases line up with TRBD2. CDR3 sequence (DNA): TGCGCCAGCAGCTCACCACCGGGACTAGCGGGAGATGAGACCCAGTACTTC. Translated: CASSSPPGLAGDETQYF.